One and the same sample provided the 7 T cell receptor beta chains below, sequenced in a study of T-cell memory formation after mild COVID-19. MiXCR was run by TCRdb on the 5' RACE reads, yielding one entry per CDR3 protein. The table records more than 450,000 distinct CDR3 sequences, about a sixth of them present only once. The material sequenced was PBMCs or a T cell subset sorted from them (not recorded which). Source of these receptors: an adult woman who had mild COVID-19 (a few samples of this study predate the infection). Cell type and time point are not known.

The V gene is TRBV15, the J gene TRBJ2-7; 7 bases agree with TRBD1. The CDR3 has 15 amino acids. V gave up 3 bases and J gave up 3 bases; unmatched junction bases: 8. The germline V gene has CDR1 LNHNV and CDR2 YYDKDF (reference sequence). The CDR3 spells CATSRESGGYYEQYF. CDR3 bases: TGTGCCACCAGCAGGGAATCAGGGGGATACTACGAGCAGTACTTC.

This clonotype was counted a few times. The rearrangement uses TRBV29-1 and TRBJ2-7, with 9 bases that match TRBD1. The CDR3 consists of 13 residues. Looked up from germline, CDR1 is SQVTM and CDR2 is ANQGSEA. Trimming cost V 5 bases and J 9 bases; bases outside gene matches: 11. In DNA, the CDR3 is TGCAGCGTTAGCCCGGGACAGGGCAACCGGCAGTACTTC. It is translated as CSVSPGQGNRQYF.

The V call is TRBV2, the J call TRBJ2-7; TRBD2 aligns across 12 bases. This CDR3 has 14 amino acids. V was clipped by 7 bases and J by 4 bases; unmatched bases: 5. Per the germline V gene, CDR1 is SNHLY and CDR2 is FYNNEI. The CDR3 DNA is TGTGCCAGCAAACTAGCGGGGGGACAATACGAGCAGTACTTC. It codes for CASKLAGGQYEQYF.

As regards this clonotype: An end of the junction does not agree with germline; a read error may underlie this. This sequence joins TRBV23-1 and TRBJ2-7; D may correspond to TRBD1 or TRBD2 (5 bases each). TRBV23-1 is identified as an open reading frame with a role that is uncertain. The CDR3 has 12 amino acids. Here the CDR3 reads CASSPGTPTSVF. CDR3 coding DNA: TGCGCCAGCAGTCCCGGGACCCCGACATCGGTCTTC.

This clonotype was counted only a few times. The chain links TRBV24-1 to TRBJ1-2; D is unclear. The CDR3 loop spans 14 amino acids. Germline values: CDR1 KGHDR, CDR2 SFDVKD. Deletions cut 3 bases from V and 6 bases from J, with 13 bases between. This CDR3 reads CATSDRPGWNGYTF. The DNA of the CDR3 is TGTGCCACCAGTGATCGCCCCGGATGGAATGGCTACACCTTC.

CDR3 sequence reads: CSVEGRDSLHYEQYF. The CDR3 nucleotides are TGCAGCGTTGAAGGCCGGGACAGCCTCCATTACGAGCAGTACTTC. The V call is TRBV29-1, the J call TRBJ2-7; 7 bases are shared with TRBD1. In germline, CDR1 is SQVTM, CDR2 ANQGSEA. There are 15 residues in the CDR3. V dropped 1 base and J dropped 4; count of bases not matched to a gene: 10.

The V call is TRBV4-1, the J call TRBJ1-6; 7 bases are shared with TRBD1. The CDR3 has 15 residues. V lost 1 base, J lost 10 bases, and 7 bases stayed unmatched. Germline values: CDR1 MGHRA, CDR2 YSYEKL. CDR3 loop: CASSQGGQPRSPLHF. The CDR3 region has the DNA TGCGCCAGCAGCCAAGGGGGACAGCCCAGATCACCCCTCCACTTT.